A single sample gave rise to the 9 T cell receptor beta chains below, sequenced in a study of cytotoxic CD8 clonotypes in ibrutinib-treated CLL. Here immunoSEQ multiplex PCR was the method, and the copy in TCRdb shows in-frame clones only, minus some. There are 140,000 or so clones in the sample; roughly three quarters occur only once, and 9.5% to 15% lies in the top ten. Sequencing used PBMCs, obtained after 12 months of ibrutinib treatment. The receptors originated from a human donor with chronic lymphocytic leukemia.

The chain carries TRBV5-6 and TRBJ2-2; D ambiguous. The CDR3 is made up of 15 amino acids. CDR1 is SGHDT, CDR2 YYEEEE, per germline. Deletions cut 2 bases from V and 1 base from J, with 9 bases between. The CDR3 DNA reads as TGTGCCAGCAGCTTAACCCTGATGAACACCGGGGAGCTGTTTTTT. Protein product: CASSLTLMNTGELFF.

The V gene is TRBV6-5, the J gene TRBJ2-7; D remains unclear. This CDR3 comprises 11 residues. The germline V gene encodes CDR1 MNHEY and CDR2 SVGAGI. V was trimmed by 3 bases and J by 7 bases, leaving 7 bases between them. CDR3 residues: CASSYRREQYF. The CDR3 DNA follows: TGTGCCAGCAGTTATAGAAGAGAGCAGTACTTC.

The CDR3 DNA is TGTGCCAGCAGCTTTTATAATAAGCAAGCCGCTTTCTTT. Translating gives CASSFYNKQAAFF. This chain uses TRBV5-5 with TRBJ1-1; D gene ambiguous. The CDR3 runs to 13 residues. CDR1 SGHKS and CDR2 YYEKEE come from the germline V gene (reference sequence). V lost 2 bases to trimming and J lost 11 bases, with 16 bases between them.

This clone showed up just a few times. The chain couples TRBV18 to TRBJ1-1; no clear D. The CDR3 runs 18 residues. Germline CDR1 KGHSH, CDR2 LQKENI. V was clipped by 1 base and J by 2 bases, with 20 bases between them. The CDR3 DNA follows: TGTGCCAGCTCACCACTCCCCATTCGGAGAGGCTCCAACACTGAAGCTTTCTTT. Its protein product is CASSPLPIRRGSNTEAFF. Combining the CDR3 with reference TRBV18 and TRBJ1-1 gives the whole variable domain NAGVMQNPRHLVRRRGQEARLRCSPMKGHSHVYWYRQLPEEGLKFMVYLQKENIIDESGMPKERFSAEFPKEGPSILRIQQVVRGDSAAYFCASSPLPIRRGSNTEAFFGQGTRLTVV.

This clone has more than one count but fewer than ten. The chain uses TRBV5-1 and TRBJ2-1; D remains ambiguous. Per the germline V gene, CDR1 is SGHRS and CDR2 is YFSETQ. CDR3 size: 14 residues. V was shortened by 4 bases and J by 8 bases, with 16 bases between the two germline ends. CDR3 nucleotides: TGCGCCAGCAGCCTGACCGGGCCCCCAGATGAGCAGTTCTTC. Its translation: CASSLTGPPDEQFF.

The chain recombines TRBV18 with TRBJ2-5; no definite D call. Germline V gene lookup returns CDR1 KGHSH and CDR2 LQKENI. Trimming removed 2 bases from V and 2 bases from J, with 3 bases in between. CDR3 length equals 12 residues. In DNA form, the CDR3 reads TGTGCCAGCTCACCAGAGCAAGAGACCCAGTACTTC. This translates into CASSPEQETQYF.

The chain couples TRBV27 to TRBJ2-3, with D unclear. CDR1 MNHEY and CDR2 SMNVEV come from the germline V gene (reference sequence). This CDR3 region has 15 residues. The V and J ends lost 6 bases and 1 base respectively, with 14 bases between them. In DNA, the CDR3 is TGTGCCAGCAGCCTTGTCGGATTACGCACAGATACGCAGTATTTT. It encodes CASSLVGLRTDTQYF.

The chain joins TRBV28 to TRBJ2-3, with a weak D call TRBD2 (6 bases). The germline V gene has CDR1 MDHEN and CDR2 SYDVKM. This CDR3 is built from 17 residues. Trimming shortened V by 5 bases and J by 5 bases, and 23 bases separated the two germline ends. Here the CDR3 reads CASSTAIGLRDVDTQYF. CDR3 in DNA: TGTGCCAGCAGTACCGCCATCGGATTGCGGGATGTAGATACGCAGTATTTT. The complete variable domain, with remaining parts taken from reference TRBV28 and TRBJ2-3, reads DVKVTQSSRYLVKRTGEKVFLECVQDMDHENMFWYRQDPGLGLRLIYFSYDVKMKEKGDIPEGYSVSREKKERFSLILESASTNQTSMYLCASSTAIGLRDVDTQYFGPGTRLTVL.

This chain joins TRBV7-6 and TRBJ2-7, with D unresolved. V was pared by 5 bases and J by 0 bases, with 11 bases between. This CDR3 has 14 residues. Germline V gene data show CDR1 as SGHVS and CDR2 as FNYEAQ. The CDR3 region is CASSLGVSSYEQYF. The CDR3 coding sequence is TGTGCCAGCAGCCTAGGTGTTAGCTCCTACGAGCAGTACTTC. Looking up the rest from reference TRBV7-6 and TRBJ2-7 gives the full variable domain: GAGVSQSPRYKVTKRGQDVALRCDPISGHVSLYWYRQALGQGPEFLTYFNYEAQQDKSGLPNDRFSAERPEGSISTLTIQRTEQRDSAMYRCASSLGVSSYEQYFGPGTRLTVT.